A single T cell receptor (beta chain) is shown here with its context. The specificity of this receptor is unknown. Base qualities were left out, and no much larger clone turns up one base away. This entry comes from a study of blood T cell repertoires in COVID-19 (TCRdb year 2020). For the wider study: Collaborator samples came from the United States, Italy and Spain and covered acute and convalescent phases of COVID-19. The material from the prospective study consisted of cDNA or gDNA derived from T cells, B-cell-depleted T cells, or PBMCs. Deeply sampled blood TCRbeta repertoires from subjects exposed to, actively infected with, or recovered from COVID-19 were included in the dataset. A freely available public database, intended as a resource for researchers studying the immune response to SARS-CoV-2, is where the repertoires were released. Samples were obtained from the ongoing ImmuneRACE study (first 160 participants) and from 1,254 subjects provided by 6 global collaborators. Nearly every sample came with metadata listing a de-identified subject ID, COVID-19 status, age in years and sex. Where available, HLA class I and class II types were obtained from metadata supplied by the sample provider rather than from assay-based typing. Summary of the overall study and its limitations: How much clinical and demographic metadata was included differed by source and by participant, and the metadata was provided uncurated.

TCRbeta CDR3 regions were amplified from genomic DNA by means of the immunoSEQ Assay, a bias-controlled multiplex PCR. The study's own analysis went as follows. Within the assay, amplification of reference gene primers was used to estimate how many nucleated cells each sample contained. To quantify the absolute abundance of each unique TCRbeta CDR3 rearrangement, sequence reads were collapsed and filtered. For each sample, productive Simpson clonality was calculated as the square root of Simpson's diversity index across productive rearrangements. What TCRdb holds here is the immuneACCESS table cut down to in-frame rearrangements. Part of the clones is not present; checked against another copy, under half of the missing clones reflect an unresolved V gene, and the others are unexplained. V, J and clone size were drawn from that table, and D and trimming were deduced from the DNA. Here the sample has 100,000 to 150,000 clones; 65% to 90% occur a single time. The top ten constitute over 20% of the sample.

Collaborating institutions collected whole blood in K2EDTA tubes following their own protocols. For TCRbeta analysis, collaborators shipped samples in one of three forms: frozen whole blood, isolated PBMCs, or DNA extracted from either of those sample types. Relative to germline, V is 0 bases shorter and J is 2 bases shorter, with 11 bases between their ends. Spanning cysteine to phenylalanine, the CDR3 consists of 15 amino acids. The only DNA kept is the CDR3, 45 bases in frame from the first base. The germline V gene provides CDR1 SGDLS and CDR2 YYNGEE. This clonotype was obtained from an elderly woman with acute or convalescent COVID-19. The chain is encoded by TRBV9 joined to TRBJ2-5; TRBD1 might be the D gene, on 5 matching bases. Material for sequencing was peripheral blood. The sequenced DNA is TGTGCCAGCAGCGTAGATGTAACAGGACAAGAGACCCAGTACTTC. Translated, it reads CASSVDVTGQETQYF.